This TCR beta chain came from a study of Ad26.COV2.S vaccination and SARS-CoV-2 variants. For the study at large: Donor got 5x10^10 or 1x10^11 viral particles of Ad26.COV2.S. Study-level points and caveats: Using TCR breadth and depth analyses may have led to underestimated total T cell responses. Considerable breadth of spike-specific CD8+ and CD4+ T cell responses has reportedly been documented following vaccination. Placebo recipients had lower spike-specific TCR breadth than vaccine recipients.

Details on this clone: What it recognizes is unknown.

Profiled with immunoSEQ multiplex PCR; TCRdb holds only in-frame clones, not every one. The table includes about 350,000 clones, roughly 90% detected once. Germline assignment: CDR1 LGHNA and CDR2 YSLEER. The CDR3 runs to 15 residues. The germline V and J ends were trimmed by 3 bases and 2 bases, with 13 bases remaining between them. Treatment indicated: some 20 received Ad26.COV2.S at low or high dose, single or two shots; about 5 received placebo; per-sample allocation not given. Each sample was drawn 63 days after the first injection (of vaccine or placebo). The sequence derives from a person between 18 and 65 years old who received the Ad26.COV2.S COVID-19 vaccine or a placebo. The rearrangement joins TRBV4-3 to TRBJ1-1; a weak D match, TRBD1 (6 bases). The input for sequencing was peripheral blood, taken in a trial of Ad26.COV2.S vaccine versus placebo. The CDR3 is CASSQGGADNTEAFF. The CDR3 DNA sequence: TGCGCCAGCAGCCAGGGGGGGGCGGATAACACTGAAGCTTTCTTT.